This record looks at one T cell receptor (beta chain) sequence and its context. The antigen remains unidentified. CDR3 length equals 18 residues. The trim removed 6 bases at V and 8 bases at J, leaving 14 bases unmatched. The data are from a study of post-analysis software for immune sequencing data. Researchers reported that TCR beta cDNA libraries carried unique molecular identifiers. TCRdb redid the calling of the PCR reads with MiXCR, one entry per CDR3 protein. The sample lists roughly 150,000 distinct CDR3 sequences, roughly 34% occurring once. Study-wide points: Higher frequency in patients than in controls was seen for roughly 5 TRBV segments, with TRBV5-6, TRBV5-1 and TRBV20-1 among them. People with multiple sclerosis had a significantly lower normalized Chao1 diversity than controls did.

This chain joins TRBV12-3 or TRBV12-4 and TRBJ1-6; 12 positions agree with TRBD1. The receptor was isolated from a girl aged 10-17 years with multiple sclerosis. The source material was blood, sampled after autologous hematopoietic stem cell transplantation. The CDR3 sequence: CASRPGTGGYSGHSPLHF. CDR3 DNA: TGTGCCAGCAGACCCGGGACAGGGGGCTATAGTGGGCATTCACCCCTCCACTTT.